This is a list of T cell receptor beta chains from one sample in a study of T cell repertoires in cytomegalovirus infection. One entry per CDR3 protein, called by TCRdb with MiXCR from the reads. Seen here are about 360,000 distinct CDR3 sequences, 34% observed once, and the top ten hold less than 15%. Antigen specificity for these receptors is unknown. The specimen comprised cultured PBMCs, sampled from culture after CMV antigen stimulation. These receptors originate from a human donor in good health (CMV status not recorded). Some clones in this sample may be carry-over from other donors' samples. Both conserved end residues are part of each CDR3. D genes are given only for firm matches. Clone size is stated in some rows and not others, as once, few, many or a class when expanded.

J: TRBJ1-1
size: -
D: TRBD1
V: TRBV4-2
DNA: TGTGCCAGCAGCCATCCTGACAGGGAGAACACTGAAGCTTTCTTT
CDR3: CASSHPDRENTEAFF

J: TRBJ2-1
size: -
D: -
V: TRBV6-6
DNA: TGTGCCAGCAGTTACTTAGGATTTACTGAGCAGTTCTTC
CDR3: CASSYLGFTEQFF

J: TRBJ1-2
size: many
D: TRBD1
V: TRBV28
DNA: TGTGCCAGCCTTGGCACAGGGGCGGTAAATGGCTACACCTTC
CDR3: CASLGTGAVNGYTF

J: TRBJ1-1
size: few
D: -
V: TRBV27
DNA: TGTGCCAGCAGTGCCGCTACTGTAAACACTGAAGCTTTCTTT
CDR3: CASSAATVNTEAFF

J: TRBJ1-5
size: few
D: TRBD1
V: TRBV12-3/TRBV12-4
DNA: TGTGCCAGCAGGCCACAGGGGGTTAGCAATCAGCCCCAGCATTTT
CDR3: CASRPQGVSNQPQHF

J: TRBJ2-6
size: few
D: -
V: TRBV10-3
DNA: TGTGCCATCAGTGAGTCGAATACTGGGGCCAACGTCCTGACTTTC
CDR3: CAISESNTGANVLTF

J: TRBJ1-1
size: -
D: -
V: TRBV28
DNA: TGTGCCAGCAGAGTCCCAGTGGTTCCTGAAGCTTTCTTT
CDR3: CASRVPVVPEAFF

J: TRBJ1-2
size: many
D: -
V: TRBV7-2
DNA: TGTGCCAGCAGCGCAACAGGGTCCGGCTACACCTTC
CDR3: CASSATGSGYTF

J: TRBJ2-1
size: few
D: -
V: TRBV7-6
DNA: TGTGCCAGCAGCTTAGAATCGAGCCTACTAAGCGAGCAGTTCTTC
CDR3: CASSLESSLLSEQFF

J: TRBJ1-1
size: -
D: -
V: TRBV9
DNA: TGTGCCAGCAGCAGGGGGATCCCGGGACATTCGTTTTCGGACACTGAAGCTTTCTTT
CDR3: CASSRGIPGHSFSDTEAFF

J: TRBJ2-7
size: -
D: -
V: TRBV7-2
DNA: TGTGCCAGCAGCTCGAACGGGGCCTACGAGCAGTACTTC
CDR3: CASSSNGAYEQYF

J: TRBJ2-1
size: -
D: -
V: TRBV20-1
DNA: TGCAGTTGGAGGGCGCTTAGTTACAATGAGCAGTTCTTC
CDR3: CSWRALSYNEQFF

J: TRBJ2-7
size: -
D: -
V: TRBV20-1
DNA: TGCAGCATGACAGGTTCCTCCTACGAGCAGTACTTC
CDR3: CSMTGSSYEQYF

J: TRBJ1-3
size: many
D: -
V: TRBV28
DNA: TGTGCCAGCAGTTCCTCAGGGGTCACCTCTGGAAACACCATATATTTT
CDR3: CASSSSGVTSGNTIYF

J: TRBJ1-2
size: many
D: -
V: TRBV7-2
DNA: TGTGCCAGCAGCCCGAGAGGGCAGCCAGGGGATGGCTACACCTTC
CDR3: CASSPRGQPGDGYTF

J: TRBJ2-7
size: -
D: TRBD1
V: TRBV20-1
DNA: TGCAGTGCTAGTAGCCTCATGGGACAGACTACTTTAGAGCAGTACTTC
CDR3: CSASSLMGQTTLEQYF

J: TRBJ1-5
size: -
D: -
V: TRBV15
DNA: TGTGCCACCAGCAGGACAGTGTATCAGCCCCAGCATTTT
CDR3: CATSRTVYQPQHF

J: TRBJ2-1
size: many
D: -
V: TRBV7-2
DNA: TGTGCCAGCAGCTACGGTGGAGGGCGACAGTTCTTC
CDR3: CASSYGGGRQFF

J: TRBJ2-3
size: -
D: TRBD2
V: TRBV7-2
DNA: TGTGCCAGCAGCTTATACCTAGCGGGAGATACGCAGTATTTT
CDR3: CASSLYLAGDTQYF

J: TRBJ2-7
size: -
D: TRBD2
V: TRBV10-3
DNA: TGTGCCATCAGTTCTAGCGGGTTAACCTACGAGCAGTACTTC
CDR3: CAISSSGLTYEQYF